One and the same sample provided the 28 T cell receptor beta chains below, sequenced in a study of cytomegalovirus exposure and HLA in healthy donors. A multiplex PCR was run with 60 Vbeta primers and 13 Jbeta primers. TCRdb's table, derived via immunoSEQ multiplex PCR, lists solely in-frame clones and lacks some. The sample data list about 74,000 clones. Sequencing input: PBMCs. Receptors were obtained from a female donor in good health and CMV-seropositive.

With regard to this clone: No conserved phenylalanine or tryptophan ends this CDR3, so it is likely a read error. The chain links TRBV9 to TRBJ1-2; D is perhaps TRBD1 (5 bases). The CDR3 covers 16 residues. V dropped 0 bases and J dropped 5 bases, with 17 bases sitting between them. In germline, CDR1 is SGDLS, CDR2 YYNGEE. The chain's CDR3 is CASSVALPARDYGYTL. The CDR3 bases are TGTGCCAGCAGCGTAGCCCTCCCGGCCAGGGATTATGGCTACACCCTC.

The rearrangement uses TRBV4-3 and TRBJ2-1; TRBD2 matches 9 bases. Trimming at V came to 0 bases and at J to 5 bases, leaving 14 bases not matched to a gene. The CDR3 is made up of 19 amino acids. Per the germline V gene, CDR1 is LGHNA and CDR2 is YSLEER. CDR3 region: CASSQDGIPETSGHNEQFF. For the CDR3, the DNA is TGCGCCAGCAGCCAAGATGGGATCCCCGAGACTAGCGGTCACAATGAGCAGTTCTTC.

This chain links TRBV14 with TRBJ2-1; tentatively, D is TRBD2 (7 bases). The V end lost 4 bases, the J end lost 6 bases, and 25 bases lay between the germline ends. This CDR3 is built from 18 residues. Germline values: CDR1 SGHDN, CDR2 FVKESK. CDR3 loop: CASSLLTSRGRGANEQFF. In DNA, the CDR3 is TGTGCCAGCAGCCTCTTGACGTCCCGGGGCCGGGGGGCCAATGAGCAGTTCTTC.

The V gene is TRBV30, the J gene TRBJ2-1, with TRBD2 matching 8 bases. Per germline, CDR1 GTSNPN and CDR2 SVGIG (reference sequence). V was pared by 0 bases and J by 9 bases, with 7 bases of the junction left unmatched. The CDR3 runs to 14 residues. The CDR3 here is CAWSVTGGYGEQFF. CDR3 bases: TGTGCCTGGAGTGTAACGGGAGGGTATGGTGAGCAGTTCTTC.

The chain uses TRBV27 and TRBJ1-1, with D hard to call. V was cut by 3 bases and J by 1 base, with 9 bases left in between. Germline V gives CDR1 MNHEY, CDR2 SMNVEV (reference sequence). The CDR3 totals 14 residues. Here the CDR3 reads CASSFFEGNTEAFF. The CDR3 DNA reads TGTGCCAGCAGTTTCTTCGAGGGGAACACTGAAGCTTTCTTT.

The chain uses TRBV10-1 and TRBJ2-2; perhaps TRBD2 as D (7 bases). The V end was cut by 6 bases, the J end by 2 bases, with 13 bases between. Germline CDR1 reads WNHNN; CDR2 reads SYGVQD (reference sequence). The CDR3 is 15 amino acids. The CDR3 sequence: CASSGGPRNTGELFF. CDR3 sequence (DNA): TGCGCCAGCAGCGGGGGGCCCAGAAACACCGGGGAGCTGTTTTTT.

The rearrangement joins TRBV5-1 to TRBJ2-2; tentative D call: TRBD2 (6 bases). CDR3 length: 15 residues. CDR1 and CDR2 from the germline V gene are SGHRS and YFSETQ. V gave up 0 bases and J gave up 2 bases, with 8 bases separating them. Here the CDR3 DNA reads TGCGCCAGCAGCTTGGGGGGACTTAACACCGGGGAGCTGTTTTTT. Translating it yields CASSLGGLNTGELFF.

On this clone: Other nucleotide sequences from this sample produce the same CDR3. V and J are TRBV28 and TRBJ2-2; the D is unclear. The germline V and J ends were trimmed by 6 bases and 2 bases, with 4 bases remaining between them. Germline-derived CDR1 and CDR2 are MDHEN and SYDVKM. This CDR3 contains 12 residues. CDR3 nucleotide sequence: TGTGCCAGCAGCCTTAACACCGGGGAGCTGTTTTTT. Its protein is CASSLNTGELFF.

The V call is TRBV6-5, the J call TRBJ1-2, with TRBD1 identical over 7 bases. With 6 bases clipped from V and 2 bases from J, the junction kept 3 bases outside the gene matches. Germline V gene data show CDR1 as MNHEY and CDR2 as SVGAGI. The CDR3 extends over 13 amino acids. CDR3 sequence reads: CASRETGNYGYTF. The CDR3, as DNA: TGTGCCAGCAGGGAGACAGGGAACTATGGCTACACCTTC.

V usage is TRBV19 and J usage is TRBJ1-1, with D possibly being TRBD1 (5 bases). The V gene's germline CDR1 is LNHDA and CDR2 SQIVND (reference sequence). The CDR3 totals 15 residues. Trimming removed 6 bases at V and 2 bases at J, with 16 bases between. In nucleotides, the CDR3 is TGTGCCAGTAGCCCTCGGCGGGGGATCAACACTGAAGCTTTCTTT. Translating gives CASSPRRGINTEAFF.

As DNA, the CDR3 is TGTGCCAGCAGACATAGCACAGATACGCAGTATTTT. Translation gives CASRHSTDTQYF. The chain has TRBV28 and TRBJ2-3; D ambiguous. This CDR3 contains 12 residues. The V end lost 6 bases, the J end lost 0 bases, and 4 bases lay between the germline ends. CDR1 and CDR2 from the germline V gene are MDHEN and SYDVKM.

This rearrangement joins TRBV7-8 to TRBJ2-3; 7 nucleotides agree with TRBD1. Germline assignment: CDR1 SGHVS and CDR2 FQNEAQ. The junction had 7 bases not matched to a gene; V was cut back by 4 bases and J by 0 bases. This CDR3 is built from 16 residues. The CDR3 region is CASSSRQGSSTDTQYF. The CDR3, as DNA: TGTGCCAGCAGCTCTAGACAGGGATCTAGCACAGATACGCAGTATTTT.

The V and J genes are TRBV7-3 and TRBJ2-1; TRBD2 might be the D (7 bases). Trimming stripped 2 bases from V and 8 bases from J, with 16 bases between. CDR3 length: 15 amino acids. CDR1 is SGHTA, CDR2 FQGTGA, per germline. CDR3 sequence: CASSLGGLGGDEQFF. The CDR3 coding sequence is TGTGCCAGCAGCTTAGGAGGACTAGGGGGGGATGAGCAGTTCTTC.

The chain recombines TRBV5-4 with TRBJ2-1; D is perhaps TRBD2 (6 bases). The CDR3 has 16 amino acids. With 4 bases removed from V and 0 bases from J, the gap between germline ends came to 14 bases. CDR1 and CDR2 from the germline V gene are SGHNT and YYREEE (reference sequence). DNA of the CDR3: TGTGCCAGCAGCCCCACCGGGACTCGCTCCTACAATGAGCAGTTCTTC. It yields the protein CASSPTGTRSYNEQFF. Full variable domain (missing parts from reference TRBV5-4 and TRBJ2-1): ETGVTQSPTHLIKTRGQQVTLRCSSQSGHNTVSWYQQALGQGPQFIFQYYREEENGRGNFPPRFSGLQFPNYSSELNVNALELDDSALYLCASSPTGTRSYNEQFFGPGTRLTVL.

The chain recombines TRBV5-1 with TRBJ2-7; D is uncertain. The CDR3 sequence is 12 residues long. The germline CDR1 and CDR2 sequences are SGHRS and YFSETQ. V dropped 1 base and J dropped 3 bases, with 5 bases sitting between them. The CDR3 reads CASSLYGYEQYF. CDR3 bases: TGCGCCAGCAGCTTGTACGGCTACGAGCAGTACTTC.

The chain uses TRBV7-2 and TRBJ2-2; TRBD1 is a possible D gene (5 bases). V lost 4 bases, J lost 5 bases, and 17 bases lay in between. This CDR3 has 16 amino acids. Germline V lookup: CDR1 SGHTA, CDR2 FQGNSA. The CDR3 reads CASSWWGRGETGELFF. The CDR3, as DNA: TGTGCCAGCAGCTGGTGGGGAAGGGGTGAAACCGGGGAGCTGTTTTTT. The complete variable domain, with remaining parts taken from reference TRBV7-2 and TRBJ2-2, reads GAGVSQSPSNKVTEKGKDVELRCDPISGHTALYWYRQSLGQGLEFLIYFQGNSAPDKSGLPSDRFSAERTGGSVSTLTIQRTQQEDSAVYLCASSWWGRGETGELFFGEGSRLTVL.

The genes are TRBV4-3 and TRBJ2-3, with no clear D. In germline, CDR1 is LGHNA, CDR2 YSLEER. The CDR3 length is 14 residues. V was cut by 1 base and J by 9 bases, with 14 bases left in between. CDR3 DNA: TGCGCCAGCAGCCAAGCCCGGGTAGCAAGCACGCAGTATTTT. Residues: CASSQARVASTQYF.

The chain is built from TRBV15 and TRBJ1-5, with 8 positions matching TRBD1. J was trimmed by 11 bases and V by 5 bases; bases with no gene match: 17. Germline V CDR1 and CDR2: LNHNV, YYDKDF (reference sequence). The length of the CDR3 is 16 residues. CDR3 sequence reads: CATSGPQGQVDVAQHF. CDR3 DNA sequence: TGTGCCACCAGCGGCCCCCAGGGACAGGTTGATGTAGCCCAGCATTTT.

The gene calls are TRBV6-6 and TRBJ2-6; 11 bases line up with TRBD2. With V trimmed by 7 bases and J by 1 base, 3 bases remained unmatched. CDR1 and CDR2 (germline): MNHNY, SVGAGI (reference sequence). This CDR3 is built from 16 residues. The CDR3 DNA follows: TGTGCCAGCACGGCTAGCGGGGGGTCTGGGGCCAACGTCCTGACTTTC. Protein sequence: CASTASGGSGANVLTF.

J is TRBJ1-2 and V is TRBV7-9; the match to TRBD1 covers 7 bases. Germline lookup yields CDR1 SEHNR and CDR2 FQNEAQ (reference sequence). V trimming: 1 base; J trimming: 2 bases; junction bases outside the gene matches: 10. The CDR3 has 17 amino acids. Here the CDR3 DNA reads TGTGCCAGCAGCTTAGTACCCCGGACAGGACAGAACTATGGCTACACCTTC. Protein sequence: CASSLVPRTGQNYGYTF.

The DNA for the CDR3 is TGTGCCAGCAATACATACGGACAGAGCACAGATACGCAGTATTTT. The encoded protein is CASNTYGQSTDTQYF. The V and J genes are TRBV28 and TRBJ2-3, with a weak D call TRBD1 (6 bases). Germline CDR1 reads MDHEN; CDR2 reads SYDVKM. Trimming left V 7 bases short and J 0 bases short, with 14 bases between. The CDR3 loop spans 15 amino acids.

This sequence joins TRBV27 and TRBJ2-7; 7 positions match TRBD1. V was clipped by 2 bases and J by 2 bases; unmatched bases: 3. CDR3 size: 14 residues. Germline V gives CDR1 MNHEY, CDR2 SMNVEV (reference sequence). CDR3: CASSLKQGPYEQYF. The CDR3 DNA reads TGTGCCAGCAGTTTAAAACAGGGGCCCTACGAGCAGTACTTC.

The CDR3 protein is CASSQTTGTGAYNEQFF. CDR3 nucleotides: TGCGCCAGCAGCCAAACCACCGGGACGGGGGCCTACAATGAGCAGTTCTTC. The genes are TRBV4-1 and TRBJ2-1, with a possible D match to TRBD2 (6 bases). Per germline, CDR1 MGHRA and CDR2 YSYEKL. The ends were cut back, 2 bases at V and 2 bases at J, with 16 bases in the middle. This CDR3 contains 17 residues.

The chain joins TRBV18 to TRBJ1-2, with 8 bases matching TRBD1. Losses at the gene ends were 1 base for V and 8 bases for J; bases not matched to a gene: 12. CDR1 is KGHSH and CDR2 is LQKENI in the germline V gene. There are 16 residues in the CDR3. The CDR3, as DNA: TGTGCCAGCTCACCACTTCCGGGACAGGCACAGGGGGGCTACACCTTC. Translating gives CASSPLPGQAQGGYTF.

The rearrangement links TRBV6-1 to TRBJ2-7, with TRBD2 matching 12 bases. Germline CDR1 and CDR2: MNHNS and SASEGT. V gave up 6 bases and J gave up 3 bases; unmatched junction bases: 6. The CDR3 has 15 residues. CDR3 loop: CASRSSGREDYEQYF. CDR3 nucleotides: TGTGCCAGCAGGTCTAGCGGGAGGGAAGACTACGAGCAGTACTTC.

The chain has TRBV28 and TRBJ1-4; the D gene is possibly TRBD1 (5 bases). CDR3 length equals 14 residues. Germline CDR1 reads MDHEN; CDR2 reads SYDVKM. V lost 6 bases and J lost 3, with 11 bases in between. CDR3 residues: CASRWTKSNEKLFF. The DNA for the CDR3 is TGTGCCAGCAGATGGACAAAGTCTAATGAAAAACTGTTTTTT.

With regard to this clone: At one boundary the junction diverges from the germline segment, which might be a read error. The chain recombines TRBV7-7 with TRBJ2-1, with 16 bases lining up with TRBD2. CDR3 length equals 21 residues. CDR1 and CDR2 from the germline V gene are SSHAT and FNYEAQ (reference sequence). CDR3 DNA sequence: TGTGCTAGCAGCTTAGCCCGGAACCTCCCCGGGACTAGCGGGAGGGAGTGGGAGCAGTTCTTC. Protein sequence: CASSLARNLPGTSGREWEQFF.

The chain joins TRBV6-6 to TRBJ1-6; 9 nucleotides match TRBD1. CDR1 and CDR2 from the germline V gene are MNHNY and SVGAGI (reference sequence). The V segment lost 6 bases and the J segment 9 bases; nucleotides outside the gene matches: 6. The CDR3 extends over 14 amino acids. This CDR3 reads CASSAPGQGSPLHF. The CDR3 DNA is TGTGCCAGCAGCGCACCGGGACAGGGTTCACCCCTCCACTTT.